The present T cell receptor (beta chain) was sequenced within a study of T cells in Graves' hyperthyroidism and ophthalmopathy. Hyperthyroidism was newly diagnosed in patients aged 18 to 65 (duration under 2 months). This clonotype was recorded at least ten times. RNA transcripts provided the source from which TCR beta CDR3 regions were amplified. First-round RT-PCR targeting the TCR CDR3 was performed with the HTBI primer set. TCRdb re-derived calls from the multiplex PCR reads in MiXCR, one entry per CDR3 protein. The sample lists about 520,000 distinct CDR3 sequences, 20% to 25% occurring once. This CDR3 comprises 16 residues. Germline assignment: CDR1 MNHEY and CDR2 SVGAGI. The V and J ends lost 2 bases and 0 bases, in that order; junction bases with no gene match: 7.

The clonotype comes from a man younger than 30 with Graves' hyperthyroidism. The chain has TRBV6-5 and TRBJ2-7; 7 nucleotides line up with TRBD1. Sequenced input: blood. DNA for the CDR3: TGTGCCAGCAGTTACGGGGCAGGGGGTTTCTCCTACGAGCAGTACTTC. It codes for CASSYGAGGFSYEQYF.